This record looks at one TCR beta chain sequence and its context. This entry comes from a study of blood T cell repertoires in COVID-19. Whole-study context: The cDNA or gDNA used as material had been derived from T cells, B-cell-depleted T cells, or PBMCs.

The CDR3 is 13 amino acids. Germline loops: CDR1 SGHRS, CDR2 YFSETQ. The V and J ends lost 0 bases and 1 base respectively, with 4 bases between them. The method was immunoSEQ multiplex PCR; TCRdb's version includes in-frame clones alone and lacks a portion of them. The sample lists under 300,000 clones, about 87% seen once, with 3% to 4% in the top ten. This TCR came from a woman between 40 and 55 years old with acute or convalescent COVID-19. Specimen: peripheral blood. The chain employs TRBV5-1 and TRBJ2-5; D is uncertain. The CDR3: CASSLGLQETQYF. CDR3 coding DNA: TGCGCCAGCAGCTTGGGACTCCAAGAGACCCAGTACTTC.